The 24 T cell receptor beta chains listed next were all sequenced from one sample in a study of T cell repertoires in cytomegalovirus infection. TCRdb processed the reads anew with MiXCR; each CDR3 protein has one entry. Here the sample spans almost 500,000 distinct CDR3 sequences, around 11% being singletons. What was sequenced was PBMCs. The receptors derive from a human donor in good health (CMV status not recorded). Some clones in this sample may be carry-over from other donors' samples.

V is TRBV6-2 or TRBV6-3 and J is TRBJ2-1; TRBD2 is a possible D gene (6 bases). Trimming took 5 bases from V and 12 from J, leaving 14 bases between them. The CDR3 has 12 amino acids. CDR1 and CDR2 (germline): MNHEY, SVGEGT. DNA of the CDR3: TGTGCCAGCAGTCAAGTGGGACTCCCGCAGTTCTTC. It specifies CASSQVGLPQFF.

CDR3 protein: CASSARTGKGETQYF. The DNA of the CDR3 is TGTGCCAGCAGCGCAAGGACAGGGAAAGGGGAGACCCAGTACTTC. The V call is TRBV9, the J call TRBJ2-5; 8 nucleotides match TRBD1. The CDR3 is 15 residues long. With V trimmed by 3 bases and J by 5 bases, 9 bases remained unmatched. CDR1 and CDR2 from the germline V gene are SGDLS and YYNGEE.

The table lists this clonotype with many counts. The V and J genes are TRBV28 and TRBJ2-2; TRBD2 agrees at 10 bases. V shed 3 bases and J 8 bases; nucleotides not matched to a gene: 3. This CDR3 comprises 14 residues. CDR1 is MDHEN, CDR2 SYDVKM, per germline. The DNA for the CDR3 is TGTGCCAGCAGTTTCTCTAGCGGGAGTGGGGAGCTGTTTTTT. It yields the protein CASSFSSGSGELFF.

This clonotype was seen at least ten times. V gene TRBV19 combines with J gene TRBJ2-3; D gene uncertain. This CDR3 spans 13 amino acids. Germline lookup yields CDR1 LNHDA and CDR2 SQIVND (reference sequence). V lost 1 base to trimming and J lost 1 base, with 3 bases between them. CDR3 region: CASSIVGTDTQYF. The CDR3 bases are TGTGCCAGTAGTATAGTTGGCACAGATACGCAGTATTTT. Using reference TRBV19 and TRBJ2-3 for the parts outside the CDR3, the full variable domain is DGGITQSPKYLFRKEGQNVTLSCEQNLNHDAMYWYRQDPGQGLRLIYYSQIVNDFQKGDIAEGYSVSREKKESFPLTVTSAQKNPTAFYLCASSIVGTDTQYFGPGTRLTVL.

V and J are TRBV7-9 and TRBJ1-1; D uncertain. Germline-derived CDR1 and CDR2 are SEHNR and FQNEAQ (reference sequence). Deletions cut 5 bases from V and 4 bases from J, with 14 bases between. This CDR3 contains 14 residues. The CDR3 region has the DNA TGTGCCAGCAGCCCACTCGGGGATCCCACTGAAGCTTTCTTT. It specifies CASSPLGDPTEAFF.

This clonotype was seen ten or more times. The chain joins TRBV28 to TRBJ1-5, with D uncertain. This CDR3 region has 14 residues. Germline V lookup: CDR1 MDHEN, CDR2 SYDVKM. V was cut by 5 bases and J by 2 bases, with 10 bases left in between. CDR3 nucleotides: TGTGCCAGCAGTCCCCTCCGGGGCAATCAGCCCCAGCATTTT. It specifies CASSPLRGNQPQHF.

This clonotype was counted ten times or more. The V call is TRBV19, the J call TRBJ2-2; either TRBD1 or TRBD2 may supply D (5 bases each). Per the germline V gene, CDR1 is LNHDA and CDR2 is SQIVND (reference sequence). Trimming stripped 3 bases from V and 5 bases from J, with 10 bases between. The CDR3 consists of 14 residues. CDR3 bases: TGTGCCAGTAGTATGGGGGTACGGACCGGGGAGCTGTTTTTT. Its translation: CASSMGVRTGELFF.

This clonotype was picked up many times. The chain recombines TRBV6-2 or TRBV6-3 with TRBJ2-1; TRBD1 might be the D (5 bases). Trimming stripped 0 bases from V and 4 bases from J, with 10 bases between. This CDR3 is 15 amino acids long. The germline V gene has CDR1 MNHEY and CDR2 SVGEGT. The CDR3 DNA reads TGTGCCAGCAGTTACTCTGGCAGGGCTTACAATGAGCAGTTCTTC. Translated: CASSYSGRAYNEQFF.

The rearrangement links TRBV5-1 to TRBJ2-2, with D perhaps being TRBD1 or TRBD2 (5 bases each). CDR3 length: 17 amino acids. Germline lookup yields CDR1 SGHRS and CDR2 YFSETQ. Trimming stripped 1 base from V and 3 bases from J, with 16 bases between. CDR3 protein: CASSLIRGTSDTGELFF. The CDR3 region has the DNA TGCGCCAGCAGCTTGATTCGGGGCACCTCGGACACCGGGGAGCTGTTTTTT.

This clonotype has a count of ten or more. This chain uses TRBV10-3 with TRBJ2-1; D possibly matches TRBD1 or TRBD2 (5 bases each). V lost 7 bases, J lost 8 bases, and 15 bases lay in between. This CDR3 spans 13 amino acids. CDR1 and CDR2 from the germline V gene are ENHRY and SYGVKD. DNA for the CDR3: TGTGCCATCACCTCCCGGGGCGGAGATGAGCAGTTCTTC. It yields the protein CAITSRGGDEQFF.

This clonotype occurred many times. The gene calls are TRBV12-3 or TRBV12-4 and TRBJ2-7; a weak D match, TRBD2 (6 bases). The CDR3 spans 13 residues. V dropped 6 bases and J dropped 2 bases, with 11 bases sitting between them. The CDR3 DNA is TGTGCCAGCAGCCCCCGGAGGGCCTACGAGCAGTACTTC. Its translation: CASSPRRAYEQYF.

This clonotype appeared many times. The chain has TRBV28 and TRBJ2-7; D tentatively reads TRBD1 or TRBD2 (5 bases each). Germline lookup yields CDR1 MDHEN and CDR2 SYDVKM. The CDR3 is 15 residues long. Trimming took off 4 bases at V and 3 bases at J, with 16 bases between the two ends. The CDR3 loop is CASSSLWGTGYEQYF. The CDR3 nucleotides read TGTGCCAGCAGTTCCCTCTGGGGGACGGGCTACGAGCAGTACTTC.

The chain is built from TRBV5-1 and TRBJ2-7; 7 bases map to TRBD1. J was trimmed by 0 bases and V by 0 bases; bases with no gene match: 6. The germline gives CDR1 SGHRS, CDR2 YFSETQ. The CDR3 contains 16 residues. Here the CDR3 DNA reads TGCGCCAGCAGCTTGGGGAACAGGGGAAACTCCTACGAGCAGTACTTC. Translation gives CASSLGNRGNSYEQYF.

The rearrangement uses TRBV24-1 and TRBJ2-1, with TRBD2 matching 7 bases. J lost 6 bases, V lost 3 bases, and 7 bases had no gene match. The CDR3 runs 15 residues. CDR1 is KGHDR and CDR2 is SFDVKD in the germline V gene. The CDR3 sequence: CATSDRRLAANEQFF. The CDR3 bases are TGTGCCACCAGTGATCGACGACTAGCTGCCAATGAGCAGTTCTTC.

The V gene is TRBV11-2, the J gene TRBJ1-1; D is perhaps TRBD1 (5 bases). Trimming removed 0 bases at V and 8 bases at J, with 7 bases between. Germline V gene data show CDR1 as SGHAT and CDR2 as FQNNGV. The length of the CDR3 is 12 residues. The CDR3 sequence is CASSLDGGEAFF. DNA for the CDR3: TGTGCCAGCAGCTTAGATGGGGGGGAAGCTTTCTTT.

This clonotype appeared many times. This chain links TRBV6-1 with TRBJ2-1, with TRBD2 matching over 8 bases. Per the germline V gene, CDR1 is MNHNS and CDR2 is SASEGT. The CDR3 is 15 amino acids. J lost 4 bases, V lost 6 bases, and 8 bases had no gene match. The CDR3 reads CASSVRGGFYNEQFF. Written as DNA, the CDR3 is TGTGCCAGCAGCGTTCGGGGGGGCTTTTACAATGAGCAGTTCTTC.

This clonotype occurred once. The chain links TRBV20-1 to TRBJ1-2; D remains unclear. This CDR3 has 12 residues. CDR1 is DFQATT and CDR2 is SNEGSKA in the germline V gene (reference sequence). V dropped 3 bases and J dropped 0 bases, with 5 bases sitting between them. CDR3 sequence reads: CSASLANYGYTF. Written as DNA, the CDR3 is TGCAGTGCTAGTCTTGCTAACTATGGCTACACCTTC.

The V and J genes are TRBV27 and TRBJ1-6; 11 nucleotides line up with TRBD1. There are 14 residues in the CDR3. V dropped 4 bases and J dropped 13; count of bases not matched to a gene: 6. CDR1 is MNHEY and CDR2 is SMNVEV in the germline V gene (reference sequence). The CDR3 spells CASSSGQGAGPLHF. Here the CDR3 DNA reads TGTGCCAGCAGTTCTGGACAGGGGGCTGGTCCCCTCCACTTT.

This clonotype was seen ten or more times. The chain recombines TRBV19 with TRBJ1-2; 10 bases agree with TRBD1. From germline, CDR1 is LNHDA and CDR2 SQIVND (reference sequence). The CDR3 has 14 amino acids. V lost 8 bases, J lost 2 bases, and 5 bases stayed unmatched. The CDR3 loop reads CASVRDRGNYGYTF. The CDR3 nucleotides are TGTGCCAGTGTACGGGACAGGGGAAACTATGGCTACACCTTC.

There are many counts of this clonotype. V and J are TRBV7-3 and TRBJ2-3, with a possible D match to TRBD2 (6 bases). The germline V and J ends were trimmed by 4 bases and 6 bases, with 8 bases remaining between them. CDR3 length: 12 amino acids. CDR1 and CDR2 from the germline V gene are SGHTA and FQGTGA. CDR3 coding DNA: TGTGCCAGCAGCTACCTAGCGGATACGCAGTATTTT. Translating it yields CASSYLADTQYF.

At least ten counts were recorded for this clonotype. CDR3 coding DNA: TGTGCCAGCTTCACCCCAGGGGATGGGGATAATTCACCCCTCCACTTT. This gives the protein CASFTPGDGDNSPLHF. The chain uses TRBV6-1 and TRBJ1-6; possibly TRBD1 for D (6 bases). CDR1 is MNHNS, CDR2 SASEGT, per germline. Trimming left V 8 bases short and J 5 bases short, with 19 bases between. The CDR3 covers 16 residues.

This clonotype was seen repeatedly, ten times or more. CDR3 coding DNA: TGTGCCAGCAGCATAACTAGCGGGGGGTCCTTTTACCAAGAGACCCAGTACTTC. Its translation: CASSITSGGSFYQETQYF. The chain is built from TRBV12-3 or TRBV12-4 and TRBJ2-5, with 12 nucleotides matching TRBD2. The V gene end was trimmed by 6 bases and the J gene end by 0 bases; junction bases not matched to a gene: 11. This CDR3 comprises 18 residues.

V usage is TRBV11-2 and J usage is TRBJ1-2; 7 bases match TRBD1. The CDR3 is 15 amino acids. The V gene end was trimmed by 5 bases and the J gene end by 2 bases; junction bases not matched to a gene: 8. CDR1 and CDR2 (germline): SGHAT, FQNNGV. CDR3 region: CASSHYRGRNYGYTF. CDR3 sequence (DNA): TGTGCCAGCAGCCACTACAGGGGTAGAAACTATGGCTACACCTTC.

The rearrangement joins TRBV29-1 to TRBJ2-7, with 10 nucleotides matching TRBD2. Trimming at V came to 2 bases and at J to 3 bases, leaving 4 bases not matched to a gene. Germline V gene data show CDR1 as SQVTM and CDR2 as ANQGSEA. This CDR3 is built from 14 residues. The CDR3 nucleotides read TGCAGCGTTGAAACGAGGACTAGCGGCTACGAGCAGTACTTC. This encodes CSVETRTSGYEQYF.